The TCR beta chain described here comes from a study of cytomegalovirus exposure and HLA in healthy donors (dated by TCRdb to about 2017). As for the study more broadly: An earlier analysis of about 530 of the donors reported approximately 260 Gb of sequence data and 117 million unique TCR beta sequences obtained from some 200 million T cells. Approximately 300 gigabases of sequencing data and roughly 80 million unique TCR sequences made up an early release that covered 640 HLA-typed donors. Of the 350 to 400 genotyped donors, around 81% fell in the genetic ancestry cluster associated with self-reported Caucasian donors. The study aimed to test whether cataloging public T cell receptors could reveal signatures of past pathogen exposure. The study used immunosequencing to profile the T cell repertoires of 666 subjects and linked those repertoires to cytomegalovirus serostatus. In addition to the first cohort of roughly 670 subjects, a separate validation cohort of 120 different subjects was used. The study combined high-throughput TCR immunosequencing, statistical association of individual TCRs with disease status, and machine learning to predict cytomegalovirus infection status. A later analysis re-analyzed previously published TCR beta repertoires from roughly 600 donors and added high-resolution HLA genotyping to study TCR occurrence patterns. Rather than using new phenotypic data, the later analysis identified candidate immune exposures from TCR beta sequences and from how often those sequences occurred across donors. In an earlier analysis of around 540 of the donors, high-throughput TCR beta sequencing was used to judge whether each TCR beta V gene segment behaved as functional or pseudogenic. Donor age, sex, ethnicity and CMV serostatus were collected together with the repertoire data. A later genetic analysis used genome-wide SNP genotypes for about 65% of the roughly 670 donors, treating that subset as a discovery cohort. All discovery cohort repertoires had been generated using a single sequencing platform. HLA typing covered class I and class II loci at four-digit resolution. The number of donors typed differed by locus, with 629-630 for A, B, C, DRB1 and DQB1, 522 for DQA1, over 600 for DPA1, and 400 to 490 for DPB1. Roughly 5 DR-DQ haplotypes were treated as single units for association and clustering because of strong linkage in the cohort. Among about 400 genotyped donors of the cohort, an average of around 250,000 unique TCR beta nucleotide sequences was sequenced per donor, of which about 18% were non-productive. Broad study findings and their caveats: When HLA alleles, especially DR and DQ, strongly co-occurred, attributing TCR associations to individual alleles was difficult. Correlated functional status among segregating V segments might be attributable to linkage disequilibrium, but an unknown experimental factor could not be ruled out. The presence/absence analyses assumed that sequencing depth was roughly uniform across donors, and that assumption may not be true. In a later analysis, most CMV-associated TCR beta chains were found to appear HLA-restricted, with HLA associations seemingly driven largely by CMV exposure. Broadly in line with IMGT annotations, most TCR beta V segments showed up in productive rearrangements about 87% or about 30% of the time in an earlier analysis of around 600 of the donors. A few of the identified cytomegalovirus-associated TCR beta chains were confirmed in vitro to be specific for cytomegalovirus antigens. A cluster of highly shared sequence variants was judged likely to represent a technical artifact of the sequencing pipeline. The cohort was sequenced for TCR beta chains only, and without alpha or paired-chain data the features that could be detected were limited. While some public TCRs were present in many individuals, most TCR sequences turned up only very rarely across donors. In both the original and validation cohorts, the classifier was reported to diagnose cytomegalovirus status with high specificity and sensitivity. A later analysis found that HLA-associated TCR beta chains were more clonally expanded and had lower generation probabilities than equally common non-associated chains. Immune exposure information for the cohort was limited to CMV serostatus. According to a later genetic analysis, donors in an Asian-associated ancestry cluster had fewer N-insertions in productive TCRs than the approximately 670-donor mean. A further reported finding was that TCR beta sequences accurately predicted the HLA-A and HLA-B alleles for most subjects in the first cohort. Several of the top co-occurrence clusters appeared to be linked to parvovirus B19, influenza, CMV and Epstein-Barr virus, according to a later analysis. Because counts were too low, some 17 rarely observed V segments, including chromosome 9 orphons, were left out of the earlier analysis of about 620 of the donors. Because some donors lacked HLA typing at each locus, the association tests relied only on the typed subset. The authors suggested that the approach could potentially be extended to other disease states and immunological phenotypes. The study gave a list of 150 to 200 TCR beta chains associated with cytomegalovirus. Because the 87-base-pair reads could not distinguish some IMGT-functional V segments, including TRBV6-2 and TRBV6-3, those segments were excluded. According to a later analysis, TCR association rates differed among HLA loci, with DRB1 alleles showing the most associated TCRs and HLA-C alleles showing the fewest. At a false discovery rate of 0.05, a later analysis linked around 17,000 TCR beta sequences to specific HLA alleles. In a later genetic analysis, a missense DCLRE1C variant was associated with V-gene and J-gene trimming of TCR beta chains, and the association was replicated in an independent cohort.

Library prep was done by the immunoSEQ multiplex PCR assay. For the multiplex PCR, a mixture combining 60 forward primers for TCR Vbeta segments and 13 reverse primers for TCR Jbeta segments was used. The CDR3 region of rearranged TCR beta genes was amplified from genomic DNA by a multiplex PCR assay. Amplified TCR beta libraries were sequenced as 87-base-pair reads on the Illumina HiSeq System. As for how the authors treated the data: Across the 670 or so repertoires, a later analysis counted 80 million or so unique TCR beta chains, about 10 million of which were shared by at least two donors. A nearest-neighbor algorithm error-corrected the raw reads and collapsed the reads into unique sequences, merging closely related sequences to remove PCR and sequencing errors. Alignment of CDR3 sequences to IMGT reference sequences was used to assign V, D and J gene segments. Each retained sequence needed at least a six-nucleotide match to both a V gene segment and a J gene segment. A rearrangement was called productive if the CDR3 had no stop codons and remained in frame with V and J, and every other rearrangement was called non-productive. CDR3 was defined by IMGT convention, running from the second conserved V-encoded cysteine to the conserved J-encoded phenylalanine. The earlier analysis of 500 to 600 of the donors excluded sequences that lacked an unambiguous match to a single V gene segment. An earlier analysis of around 600 of the donors classified V segments as functional when productive rearrangements were above 56.7% and as segregating when the standard deviation between donors was above 5%. A statistical classification framework was built to diagnose cytomegalovirus status from the catalog of TCR beta chain sequences. V and J gene assignment, in a later analysis, came from comparing TCR nucleotide sequences with IMGT/GENE-DB human TR gene sequences. The TCRdist pipeline was used in a later analysis to assign CDR3 sequences and most-parsimonious VDJ recombination scenarios. In a later analysis, every TCR beta chain was defined by the combination of its CDR3 amino acid sequence and its V-gene family, and reads without a unique V-gene family were dropped. As a way to deal with suspected cross-contamination and a sequencing artifact, a later analysis dropped 450 to 600 nucleotide sequences that were highly shared and had low generation probability. In a later analysis, a clonal expansion index was calculated for each public chain from normalized within-repertoire ranks of inferred template counts. In a later analysis, generation probabilities were computed with a VDJ recombination model fitted to out-of-frame rearrangements, and the resulting probabilities were checked against IGoR. In a later analysis, hypergeometric tests were used to score TCR-TCR, TCR-HLA and TCR-CMV co-occurrence, with a repertoire-size bias correction applied to TCR pairs. A later analysis estimated false discovery rates by permuting HLA or CMV assignments 20 times. In a later analysis, co-occurring TCRs were grouped using DBSCAN, with TCRdist sequence similarity added in when clustering inside HLA-allele-positive subsets. Repertoires with fewer than 30,000 or more than 120,000 public chains, plus five repertoires with anomalous nucleotide sharing, were excluded from co-occurrence clustering. Here the immuneACCESS table is served through TCRdb, limited to in-frame sequences with V and J called. Missing clones are a known gap in these copies; in checked studies unresolved V genes cover under half, and the rest lacks a known reason. Clone size and V and J calls were adopted from that table, with D and trimming inferred from the DNA. Across this sample there are tens of thousands of clones, with 79% seen only once. The ten largest clones represent 3% to 4% of the sample.

Note on this clone: Its antigen remains unidentified. No per-base quality is available; no much larger clone lies one base away.

In total, around 600 healthy bone marrow donors made up the cohort. At the time of sampling, all cohort members were nominally healthy, though unrecorded immune exposures were likely present. The donor was CMV seronegative and was included in the group of 352 seronegative cohort members. Each donor provided a peripheral blood sample, and peripheral blood mononuclear cells were used for TCR beta sequencing. Genomic DNA extraction from the blood cell samples was performed with the Qiagen DNeasy Blood Extraction Kit. Reading the germline V gene gives CDR1 SGDLS and CDR2 YYNGEE. Trimming costs V 4 bases and J 3 bases, and their ends lie 6 bases apart. The CDR3 has 12 amino acids, counting the end cysteine and phenylalanine. Only the CDR3 region is kept as DNA, spanning 36 bases read in frame from base 1.

Sequences were obtained from PBMCs. The sequence is built from TRBV9 and TRBJ2-3; too little of a D gene remains to name it. The sequence was obtained from a woman in her thirties or forties in good health and CMV-seronegative. The CDR3 in this case is CASSPETDTQYF. The nucleotides read TGTGCCAGCAGCCCAGAAACAGATACGCAGTATTTT. The CDR3 plus the reference TRBV9 and TRBJ2-3 genes for the other parts give the full variable domain: DSGVTQTPKHLITATGQRVTLRCSPRSGDLSVYWYQQSLDQGLQFLIQYYNGEERAKGNILERFSAQQFPDLHSELNLSSLELGDSALYFCASSPETDTQYFGPGTRLTVL.